A single count supports the clone carrying this TCR beta chain. The data derive from a study of OX40 agonist ivuxolimab in advanced cancers. This table comes from immunoSEQ multiplex PCR, and its TCRdb copy is limited to in-frame clones, with some not included. The data show about 62,000 clones, about four fifths seen once. Sequenced material: CD4+ or CD8+ T cells sorted from blood, taken in a trial of the OX40 agonist ivuxolimab. This TCR was sampled from an adult with an advanced solid tumor such as melanoma, head and neck, liver or kidney cancer.

This chain's CDR3 is CASSLGANSPLHF. In DNA, the CDR3 is TGTGCCAGCAGTTTGGGGGCTAATTCACCCCTCCACTTT. The genes are TRBV27 and TRBJ1-6; perhaps TRBD1 as D (6 bases). The CDR3 consists of 13 residues. The V end was cut by 3 bases, the J end by 6 bases, with 6 bases between. In germline, CDR1 is MNHEY, CDR2 SMNVEV (reference sequence).